This record looks at one T cell receptor (beta chain) sequence and its context. Antigen: not known. Produced via immunoSEQ multiplex PCR; TCRdb's table is partial and in-frame only. The sample includes about 56,000 clones, about 87% of them seen just once. This sample was included in a study of a mutant IDH1 vaccine in newly diagnosed glioma. With V trimmed by 2 bases and J by 3 bases, 8 bases remained unmatched. The CDR3 spans 19 residues. In germline, CDR1 is SGHAT, CDR2 FQDESV (reference sequence). Noted time point: week 5, during vaccination. Every vaccine dose comprised 300 ug of mutant IDH1 20-mer peptide plus topical imiquimod.

The rearrangement links TRBV11-1 to TRBJ2-2; 14 bases fit TRBD2. The sample here was PBMCs, taken from a glioma patient whose treatment included an IDH1 peptide vaccine. The receptor's source is a woman aged 40 to 50 with glioma. The CDR3: CASSLYGLAGGFDTGELFF. The CDR3 region has the DNA TGTGCCAGCAGCTTATACGGACTAGCGGGGGGTTTTGACACCGGGGAGCTGTTTTTT.